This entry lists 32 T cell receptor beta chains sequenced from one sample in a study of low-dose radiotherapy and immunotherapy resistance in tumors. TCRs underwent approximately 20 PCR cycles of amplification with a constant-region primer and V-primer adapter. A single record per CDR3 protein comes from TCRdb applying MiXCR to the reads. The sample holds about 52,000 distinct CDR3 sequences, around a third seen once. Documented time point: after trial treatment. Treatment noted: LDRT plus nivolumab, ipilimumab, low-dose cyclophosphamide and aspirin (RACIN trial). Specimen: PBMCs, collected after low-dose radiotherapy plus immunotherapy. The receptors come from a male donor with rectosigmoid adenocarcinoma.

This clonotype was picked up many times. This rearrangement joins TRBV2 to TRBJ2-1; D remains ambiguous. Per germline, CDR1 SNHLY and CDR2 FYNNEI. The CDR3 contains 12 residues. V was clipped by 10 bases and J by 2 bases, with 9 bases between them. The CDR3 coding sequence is TGTGCCATGGTAGTGACCTACAATGAGCAGTTCTTC. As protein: CAMVVTYNEQFF.

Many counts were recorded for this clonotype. The chain's CDR3 is CASSQDDFWSSGAYNEQFF. The DNA of the CDR3 is TGCGCCAGCAGCCAAGACGACTTCTGGTCCAGCGGAGCCTACAATGAGCAGTTCTTC. This chain connects TRBV4-3 to TRBJ2-1; TRBD2 might be the D (5 bases). The V and J ends lost 0 bases and 2 bases respectively, with 20 bases between them. In germline, CDR1 is LGHNA, CDR2 YSLEER. CDR3 size: 19 residues.

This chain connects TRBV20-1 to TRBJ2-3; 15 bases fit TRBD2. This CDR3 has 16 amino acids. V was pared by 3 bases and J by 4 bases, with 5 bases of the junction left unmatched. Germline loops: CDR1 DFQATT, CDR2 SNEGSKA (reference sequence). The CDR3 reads CSASGTSGRMSDTQYF. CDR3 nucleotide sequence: TGCAGTGCTAGCGGGACTAGCGGGAGGATGTCAGATACGCAGTATTTT.

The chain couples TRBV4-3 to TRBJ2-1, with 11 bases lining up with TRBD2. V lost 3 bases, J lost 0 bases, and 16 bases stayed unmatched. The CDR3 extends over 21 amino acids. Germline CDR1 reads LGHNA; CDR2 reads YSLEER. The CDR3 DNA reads TGCGCCAGCAGCCACGCCCGAGGCCTAGCGGGGGGCTCGAGCTCCTACAATGAGCAGTTCTTC. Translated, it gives CASSHARGLAGGSSSYNEQFF.

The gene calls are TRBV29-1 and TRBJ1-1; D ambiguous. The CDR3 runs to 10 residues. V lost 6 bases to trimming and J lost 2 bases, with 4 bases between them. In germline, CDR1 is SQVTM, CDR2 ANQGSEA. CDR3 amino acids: CSVQNTEAFF. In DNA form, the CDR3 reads TGCAGCGTACAAAACACTGAAGCTTTCTTT.

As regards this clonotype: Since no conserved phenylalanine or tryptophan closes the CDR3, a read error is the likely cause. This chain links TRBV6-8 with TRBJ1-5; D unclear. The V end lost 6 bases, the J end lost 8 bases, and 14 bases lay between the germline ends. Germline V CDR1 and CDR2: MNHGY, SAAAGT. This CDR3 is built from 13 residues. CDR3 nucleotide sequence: TGTGCCAGCAGGGACCCTGGACGTGAGCCCCAGCATTTG. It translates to CASRDPGREPQHL.

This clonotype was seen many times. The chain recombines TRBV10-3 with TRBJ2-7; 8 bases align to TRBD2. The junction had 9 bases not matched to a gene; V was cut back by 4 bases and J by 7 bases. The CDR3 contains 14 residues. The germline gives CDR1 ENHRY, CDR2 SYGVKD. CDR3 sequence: CAISAAGGVEEQYF. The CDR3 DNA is TGTGCCATCAGTGCTGCGGGGGGCGTCGAGGAGCAGTACTTC.

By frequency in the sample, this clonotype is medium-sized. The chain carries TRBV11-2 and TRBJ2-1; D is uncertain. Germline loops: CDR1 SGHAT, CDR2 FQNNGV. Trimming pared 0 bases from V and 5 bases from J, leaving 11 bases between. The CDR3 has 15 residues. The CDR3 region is CASSLDRPADNEQFF. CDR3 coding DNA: TGTGCCAGCAGCTTAGATCGGCCCGCAGACAATGAGCAGTTCTTC.

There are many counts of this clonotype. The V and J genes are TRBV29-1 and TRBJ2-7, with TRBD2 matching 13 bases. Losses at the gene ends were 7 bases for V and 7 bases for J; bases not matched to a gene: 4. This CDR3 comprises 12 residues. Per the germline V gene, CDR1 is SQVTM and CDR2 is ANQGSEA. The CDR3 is CSGTSGSREQYF. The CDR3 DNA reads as TGCAGCGGGACTAGCGGGAGTAGGGAGCAGTACTTC.

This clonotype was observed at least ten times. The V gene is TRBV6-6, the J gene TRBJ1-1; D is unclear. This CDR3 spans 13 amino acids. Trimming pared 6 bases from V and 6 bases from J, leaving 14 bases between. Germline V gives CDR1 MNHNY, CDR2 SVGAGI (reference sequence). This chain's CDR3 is CASRQPREAEAFF. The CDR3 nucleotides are TGTGCCAGCAGACAGCCGAGGGAGGCTGAAGCTTTCTTT.

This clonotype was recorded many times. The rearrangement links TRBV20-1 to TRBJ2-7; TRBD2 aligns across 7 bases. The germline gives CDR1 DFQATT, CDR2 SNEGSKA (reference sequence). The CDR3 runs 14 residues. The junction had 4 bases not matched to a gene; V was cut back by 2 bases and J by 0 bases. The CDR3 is CSARRTRSSYEQYF. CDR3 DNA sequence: TGCAGTGCTAGAAGGACTAGGTCCTCCTACGAGCAGTACTTC.

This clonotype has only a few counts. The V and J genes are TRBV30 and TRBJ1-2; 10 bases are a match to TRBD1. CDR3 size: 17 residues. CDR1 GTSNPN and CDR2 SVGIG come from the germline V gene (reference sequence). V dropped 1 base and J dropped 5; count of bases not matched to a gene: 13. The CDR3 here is CAWSGQGARPALYGYTF. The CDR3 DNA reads TGTGCCTGGAGTGGACAGGGGGCGCGTCCTGCCCTGTATGGCTACACCTTC.

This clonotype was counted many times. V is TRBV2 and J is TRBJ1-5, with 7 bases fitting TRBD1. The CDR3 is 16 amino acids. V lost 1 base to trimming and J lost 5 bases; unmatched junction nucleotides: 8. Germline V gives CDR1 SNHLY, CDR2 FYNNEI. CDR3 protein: CASSEVEGAGDQPQHF. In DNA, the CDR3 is TGTGCCAGCAGTGAAGTGGAGGGGGCGGGGGATCAGCCCCAGCATTTT.

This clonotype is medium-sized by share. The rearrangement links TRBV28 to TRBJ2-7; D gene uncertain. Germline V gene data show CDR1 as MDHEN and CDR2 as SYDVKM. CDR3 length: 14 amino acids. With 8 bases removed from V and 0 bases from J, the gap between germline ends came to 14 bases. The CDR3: CASHEAVRSYEQYF. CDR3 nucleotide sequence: TGTGCCAGCCATGAGGCCGTCCGCTCCTACGAGCAGTACTTC.

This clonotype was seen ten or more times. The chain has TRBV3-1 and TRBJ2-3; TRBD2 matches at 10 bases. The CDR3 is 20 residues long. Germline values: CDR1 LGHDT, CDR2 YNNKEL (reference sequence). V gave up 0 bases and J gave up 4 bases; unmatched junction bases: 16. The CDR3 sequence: CASSQDNGERGGSESDTQYF. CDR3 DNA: TGTGCCAGCAGCCAAGATAACGGGGAGCGGGGGGGCTCCGAATCAGATACGCAGTATTTT.

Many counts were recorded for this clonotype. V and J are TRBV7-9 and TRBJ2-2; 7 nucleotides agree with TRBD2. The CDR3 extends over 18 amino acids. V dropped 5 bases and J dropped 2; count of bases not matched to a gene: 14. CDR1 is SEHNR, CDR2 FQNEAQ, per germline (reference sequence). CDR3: CASSPGGWLAENTGELFF. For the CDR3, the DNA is TGTGCCAGCAGCCCGGGTGGATGGCTAGCGGAAAACACCGGGGAGCTGTTTTTT.

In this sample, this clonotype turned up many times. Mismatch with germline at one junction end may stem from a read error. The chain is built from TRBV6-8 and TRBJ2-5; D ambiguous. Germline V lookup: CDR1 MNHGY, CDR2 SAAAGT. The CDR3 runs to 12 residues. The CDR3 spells CASSSTQGTQYF. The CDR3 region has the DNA TGTGCCAGCAGTTCTACACAAGGGACCCAGTACTTC.

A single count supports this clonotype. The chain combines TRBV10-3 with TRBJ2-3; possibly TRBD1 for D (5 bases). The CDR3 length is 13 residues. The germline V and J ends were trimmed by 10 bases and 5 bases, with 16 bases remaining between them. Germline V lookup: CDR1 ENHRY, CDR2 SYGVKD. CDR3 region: CATKPRDGDTQYF. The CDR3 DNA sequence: TGTGCCACTAAACCCAGGGATGGAGATACGCAGTATTTT.

The CDR3 region is CASSSLTGLNYGYTF. DNA of the CDR3: TGTGCCAGTAGTTCCTTAACAGGGTTGAACTATGGCTACACCTTC. This chain connects TRBV19 to TRBJ1-2, with D possibly being TRBD1 (6 bases). V gave up 5 bases and J gave up 2 bases, with 15 bases separating them. The CDR3 covers 15 residues. CDR1 is LNHDA and CDR2 is SQIVND in the germline V gene (reference sequence).

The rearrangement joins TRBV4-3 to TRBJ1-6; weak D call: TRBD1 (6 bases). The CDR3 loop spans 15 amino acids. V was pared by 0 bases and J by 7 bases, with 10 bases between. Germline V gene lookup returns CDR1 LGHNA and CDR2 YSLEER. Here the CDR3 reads CASSQDARGNSPLHF. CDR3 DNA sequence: TGCGCCAGCAGCCAAGATGCCAGGGGCAATTCACCCCTCCACTTT.

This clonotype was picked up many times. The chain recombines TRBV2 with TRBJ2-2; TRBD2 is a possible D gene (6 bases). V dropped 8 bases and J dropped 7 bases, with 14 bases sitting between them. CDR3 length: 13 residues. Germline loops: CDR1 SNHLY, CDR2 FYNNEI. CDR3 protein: CASGRREVGELFF. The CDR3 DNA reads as TGTGCCAGCGGGAGGAGGGAGGTCGGGGAGCTGTTTTTT.

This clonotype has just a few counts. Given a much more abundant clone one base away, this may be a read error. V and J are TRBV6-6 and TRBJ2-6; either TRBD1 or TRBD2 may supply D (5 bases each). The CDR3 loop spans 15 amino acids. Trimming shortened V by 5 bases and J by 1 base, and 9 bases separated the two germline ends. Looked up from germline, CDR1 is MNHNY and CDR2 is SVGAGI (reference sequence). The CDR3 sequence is CASSEWGSGANVLTF. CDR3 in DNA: TGTGCCAGCAGTGAATGGGGGTCTGGGGCCAACGTCCTGACTTTC.

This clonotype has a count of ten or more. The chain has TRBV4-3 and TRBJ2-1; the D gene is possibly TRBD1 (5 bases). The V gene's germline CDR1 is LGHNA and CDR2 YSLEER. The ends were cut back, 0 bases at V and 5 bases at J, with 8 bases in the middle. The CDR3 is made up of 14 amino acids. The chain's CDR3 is CASSQDSGNNEQFF. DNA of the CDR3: TGCGCCAGCAGCCAAGATTCAGGGAACAATGAGCAGTTCTTC.

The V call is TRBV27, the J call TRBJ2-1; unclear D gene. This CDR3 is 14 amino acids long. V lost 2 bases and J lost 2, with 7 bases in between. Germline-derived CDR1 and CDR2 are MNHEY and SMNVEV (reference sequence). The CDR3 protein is CASSLTGPYNEQFF. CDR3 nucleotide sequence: TGTGCCAGCAGTTTAACTGGGCCCTACAATGAGCAGTTCTTC.

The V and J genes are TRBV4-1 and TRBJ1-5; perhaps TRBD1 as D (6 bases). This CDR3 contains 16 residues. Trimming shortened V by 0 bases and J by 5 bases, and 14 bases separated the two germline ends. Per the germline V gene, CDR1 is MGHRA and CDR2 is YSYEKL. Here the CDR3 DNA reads TGCGCCAGCAGCCAAGATCGGGGGGCTCTACATCAGCCCCAGCATTTT. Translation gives CASSQDRGALHQPQHF.

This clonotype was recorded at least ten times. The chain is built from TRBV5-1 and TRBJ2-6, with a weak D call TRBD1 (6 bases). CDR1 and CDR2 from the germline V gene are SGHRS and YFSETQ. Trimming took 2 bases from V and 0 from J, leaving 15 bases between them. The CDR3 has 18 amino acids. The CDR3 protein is CASSFRDTPHSGANVLTF. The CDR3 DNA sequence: TGCGCCAGCAGCTTCCGGGACACCCCACACTCTGGGGCCAACGTCCTGACTTTC.

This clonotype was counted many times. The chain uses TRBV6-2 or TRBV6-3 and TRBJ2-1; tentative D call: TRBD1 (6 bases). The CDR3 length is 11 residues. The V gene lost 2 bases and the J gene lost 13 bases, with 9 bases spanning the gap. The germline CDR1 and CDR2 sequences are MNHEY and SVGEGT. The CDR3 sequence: CASSYVGHQFF. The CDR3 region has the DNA TGTGCCAGCAGTTACGTGGGACACCAGTTCTTC.

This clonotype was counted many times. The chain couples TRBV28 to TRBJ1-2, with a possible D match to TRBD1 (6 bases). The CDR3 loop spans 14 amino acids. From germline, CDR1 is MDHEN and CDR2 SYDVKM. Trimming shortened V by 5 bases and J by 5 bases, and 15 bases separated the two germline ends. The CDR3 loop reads CASSAQGFWYGYTF. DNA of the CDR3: TGTGCCAGCAGTGCCCAGGGGTTTTGGTATGGCTACACCTTC.

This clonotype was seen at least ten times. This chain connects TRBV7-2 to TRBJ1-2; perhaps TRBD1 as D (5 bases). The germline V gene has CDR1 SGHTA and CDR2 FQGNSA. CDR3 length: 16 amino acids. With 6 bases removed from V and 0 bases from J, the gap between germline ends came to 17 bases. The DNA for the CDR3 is TGTGCCAGCAGTCTAACCTCAGGGCTGGCTAACTATGGCTACACCTTC. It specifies CASSLTSGLANYGYTF. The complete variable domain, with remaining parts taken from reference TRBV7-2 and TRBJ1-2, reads GAGVSQSPSNKVTEKGKDVELRCDPISGHTALYWYRQSLGQGLEFLIYFQGNSAPDKSGLPSDRFSAERTGGSVSTLTIQRTQQEDSAVYLCASSLTSGLANYGYTFGSGTRLTVV.

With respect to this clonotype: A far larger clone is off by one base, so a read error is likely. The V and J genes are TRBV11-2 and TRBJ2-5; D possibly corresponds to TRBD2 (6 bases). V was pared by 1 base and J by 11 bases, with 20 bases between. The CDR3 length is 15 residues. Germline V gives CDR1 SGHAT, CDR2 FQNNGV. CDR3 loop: CASSLVGGPFSEQYF. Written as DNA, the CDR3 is TGTGCCAGCAGCTTAGTTGGAGGGCCGTTCTCTGAGCAGTACTTC.

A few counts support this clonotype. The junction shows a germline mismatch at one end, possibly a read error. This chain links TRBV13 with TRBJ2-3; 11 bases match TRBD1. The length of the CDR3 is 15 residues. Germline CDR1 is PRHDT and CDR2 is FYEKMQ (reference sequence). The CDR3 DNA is TGTGCCAGCAGCTCCGGACAGGGGGCATCGGCGGCGAGGGATTTT. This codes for CASSSGQGASAARDF.

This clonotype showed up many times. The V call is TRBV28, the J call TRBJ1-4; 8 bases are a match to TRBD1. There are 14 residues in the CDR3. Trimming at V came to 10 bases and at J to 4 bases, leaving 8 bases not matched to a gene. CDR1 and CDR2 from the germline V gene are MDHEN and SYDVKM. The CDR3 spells CATAGDRSNEKLFF. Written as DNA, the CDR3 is TGTGCCACCGCGGGGGACAGGAGTAATGAAAAACTGTTTTTT.